The rows below give T cell receptor beta chains drawn from one sample of a study of identifying expanded T cells in peripheral blood. TCRdb's copy holds only in-frame clones and misses some; the assay was immunoSEQ multiplex PCR. The table lists under 90,000 clones, around 89% of them singletons, with about 3% in the top ten. The specimen sequenced was blood. The receptor source for this set is a person aged 18 to 70 in good health. The CDR3 runs from the conserved cysteine through the conserved F or W. D genes are given only for firm matches. Part of the rows lack a size; the others show once, few, many or a class for expanded clones.

J gene	D gene	V gene	clone size	CDR3 DNA	CDR3 protein
TRBJ2-5	TRBD1	TRBV28	-	TGTGCCAGCAGTTTACCAGGGGGCGAAGAGACCCAGTACTTC	CASSLPGGEETQYF
TRBJ2-7	-	TRBV7-2	-	TGTGCCAGCAGCTTAGTTCCGAGACCGGAGGCCTACGAGCAGTACTTC	CASSLVPRPEAYEQYF
TRBJ2-1	-	TRBV29-1	-	TGCAGCGTTTGGAGGGGGGGGGACAATGAGCAGTTCTTC	CSVWRGGDNEQFF
TRBJ1-2	-	TRBV6-1	-	TGTGCCAGCAGTGGAGCATCATATGGCTACACCTTC	CASSGASYGYTF
TRBJ1-1	-	TRBV6-5	-	TGTGCCAGCAGTTACGGGGGGCACGGGGACACTGAAGCTTTCTTT	CASSYGGHGDTEAFF
TRBJ2-3	TRBD1	TRBV9	-	TGTGCCAGCAGCGAAGCCACAGGGGGCTGGGATACGCAGTATTTT	CASSEATGGWDTQYF
TRBJ1-2	-	TRBV5-5	few	TGTGCCAGCAGCTTGGACGTTAACTATGGCTACACCTTC	CASSLDVNYGYTF
TRBJ2-7	TRBD1	TRBV12-5	-	TGTGCTAGTGGATCGGGACAGGCCCTCGGCGAGCAGTACTTC	CASGSGQALGEQYF
TRBJ2-1	TRBD2	TRBV6-5	-	TGTGCCAGCAGTTACGGCGGGGGGATCTACAATGAGCAGTTCTTC	CASSYGGGIYNEQFF
TRBJ2-3	-	TRBV28	once	TGTGCCAGCAGTTTCTTGGGCGGGGCGAACCAAAATACGCAGTATTTT	CASSFLGGANQNTQYF
TRBJ1-3	-	TRBV5-1	-	TGCGCCAGCAGCTTGAGGCAGGGAACGGTAGGAAACACCATATATTTT	CASSLRQGTVGNTIYF
TRBJ1-4	-	TRBV5-1	once	TGCGCCAGCAGCTTTTCAGGGCTTAATGAAAAACTGTTTTTT	CASSFSGLNEKLFF
TRBJ2-3	-	TRBV6-1	-	TGTGCCAGCAGTGAAGGGGACACAGATACGCAGTATTTT	CASSEGDTDTQYF
TRBJ2-7	TRBD1	TRBV28	-	TGTGCCAGCAGGGCCCGGGACAGACTCTACGAGCAGTACTTC	CASRARDRLYEQYF
TRBJ2-5	-	TRBV5-4	-	TGTGCCAGCAGCGTGGACTACCAAGAGACCCAGTACTTC	CASSVDYQETQYF
TRBJ1-3	-	TRBV12-5	-	TGTGCTAGTGGCTCAACACCAGGAAACACCATATATTTT	CASGSTPGNTIYF
TRBJ2-1	-	TRBV29-1	once	TGCAGCGTCGGACGTTCGAGCTACAATGAGCAGTTCTTC	CSVGRSSYNEQFF
TRBJ2-3	TRBD1	TRBV9	once	TGTGCCAGCAGCGTAGAGGCAGGGGGCCTGTCAGATACGCAGTATTTT	CASSVEAGGLSDTQYF
TRBJ1-2	-	TRBV4-1	-	TGCGCCAGCAGCCAAGATCCGCCCGGACGGGCTATAGCGTATGGCTACACCTTC	CASSQDPPGRAIAYGYTF
TRBJ2-2	-	TRBV19	-	TGTGCCAGTAGTGGTCGACCCTGGGACACCGGGGAGCTGTTTTTT	CASSGRPWDTGELFF
TRBJ2-2	-	TRBV9	-	TGTGCCAGCAGCGTAGCGGGCCGCACCGGGGAGCTGTTTTTT	CASSVAGRTGELFF
TRBJ2-7	-	TRBV29-1	-	TGCAGCGTTGAGGGTCCAGGGTTGATCGGCGAGCAGTACTTC	CSVEGPGLIGEQYF
TRBJ1-1	-	TRBV18	-	TGTGCCAGCTCACCAAACGGTAACACTGAAGCTTTCTTT	CASSPNGNTEAFF
TRBJ1-2	-	TRBV29-1	once	TGCAGCGCCGCAACAGGGTCAAACTATGGCTACACCTTC	CSAATGSNYGYTF
TRBJ1-4	TRBD1	TRBV29-1	-	TGCAGCGTGGGAACAGGGGGCGATGGTGAAAAACTGTTTTTT	CSVGTGGDGEKLFF
TRBJ2-3	TRBD1	TRBV7-9	-	TGTGCCAGCACCCAAGAAGGACAGGGGCTCACAGATACGCAGTATTTT	CASTQEGQGLTDTQYF
TRBJ2-5	TRBD1	TRBV2	-	TGTGCCAGCAGTCCGGGACAGCAAGAGACCCAGTACTTC	CASSPGQQETQYF
TRBJ2-3	-	TRBV4-2	-	TGTGCCAGCAGCCATAGAGACTCCACAGATACGCAGTATTTT	CASSHRDSTDTQYF
TRBJ2-2	-	TRBV18	-	TGTGCCAGCTCACTGGGACCCGACGCCGGGGAGCTGTTTTTT	CASSLGPDAGELFF
TRBJ1-2	-	TRBV5-4	-	TGTGCCAGCAGCTTGATCGAGTCCCAGAACTATGGCTACACCTTC	CASSLIESQNYGYTF
TRBJ1-2	-	TRBV6-5	-	TGTGCCAGCAGTCTCAGGGAAAATGATGGCTACACCTTC	CASSLRENDGYTF
TRBJ2-5	-	TRBV7-2	-	TGTGCCAGCAGCCAGTACCAAGAGACCCAGTACTTC	CASSQYQETQYF
TRBJ2-3	TRBD2	TRBV29-1	once	TGCAGCGCCCTGACCGGGACTAGAAGCACAGATACGCAGTATTTT	CSALTGTRSTDTQYF
TRBJ2-1	-	TRBV6-4	-	TGTGCCAGCAGTGACGATGGGGAGCACAATGAGCAGTTCTTC	CASSDDGEHNEQFF
TRBJ1-1	-	TRBV7-2	-	TGTGCCAGCAGAGTCCGAGCGGAAGACACTGAAGCTTTCTTT	CASRVRAEDTEAFF
TRBJ1-1	TRBD1	TRBV10-3	-	TGTGCCATCAGTGGGGGACAGGGACCCACTGAAGCTTTCTTT	CAISGGQGPTEAFF
TRBJ2-7	-	TRBV7-9	-	TGTGCCAGCAGCCCATGGGGGCCCTACGAGCAGTACTTC	CASSPWGPYEQYF
TRBJ1-2	-	TRBV12-5	-	TGTGCTAGTGGTTTCGAGGGGTATGGCTACACCTTC	CASGFEGYGYTF
TRBJ2-1	TRBD2	TRBV7-2	-	TGTGCCAGCAGCCCGCAAATAACTAGCGGGGGTAACAACAATGAGCAGTTCTTC	CASSPQITSGGNNNEQFF
TRBJ2-7	-	TRBV28	-	TGTGCCAGCAGTTTAGTGCTTATTCTGGACGGGGCTAGCGAATCCTACGAGCAGTACTTC	CASSLVLILDGASESYEQYF
TRBJ2-5	-	TRBV7-2	-	TGTGCCAGCAGCCGTACAGGGTTACAGGTCCAAGAGACCCAGTACTTC	CASSRTGLQVQETQYF